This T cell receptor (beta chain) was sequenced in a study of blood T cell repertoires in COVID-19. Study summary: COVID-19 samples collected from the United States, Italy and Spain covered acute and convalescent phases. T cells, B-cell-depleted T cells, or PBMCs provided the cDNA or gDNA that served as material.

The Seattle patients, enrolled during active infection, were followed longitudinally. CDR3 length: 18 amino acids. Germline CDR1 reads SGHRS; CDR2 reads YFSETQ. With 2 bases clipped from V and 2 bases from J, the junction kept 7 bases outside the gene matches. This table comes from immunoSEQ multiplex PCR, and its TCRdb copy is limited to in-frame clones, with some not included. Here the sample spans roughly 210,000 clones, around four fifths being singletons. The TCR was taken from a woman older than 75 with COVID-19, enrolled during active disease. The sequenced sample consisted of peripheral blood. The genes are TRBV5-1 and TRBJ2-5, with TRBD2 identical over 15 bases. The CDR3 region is CASSFFPGLAGGQETQYF. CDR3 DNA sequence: TGCGCCAGCAGCTTCTTCCCGGGACTAGCGGGGGGTCAAGAGACCCAGTACTTC.